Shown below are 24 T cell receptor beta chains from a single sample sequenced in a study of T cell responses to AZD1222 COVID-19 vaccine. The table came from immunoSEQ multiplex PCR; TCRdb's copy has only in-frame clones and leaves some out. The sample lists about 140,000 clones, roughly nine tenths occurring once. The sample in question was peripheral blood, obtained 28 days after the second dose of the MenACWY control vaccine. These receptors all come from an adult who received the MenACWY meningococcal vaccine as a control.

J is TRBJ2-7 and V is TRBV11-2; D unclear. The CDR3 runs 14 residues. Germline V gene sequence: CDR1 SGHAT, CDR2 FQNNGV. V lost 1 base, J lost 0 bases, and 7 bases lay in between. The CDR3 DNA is TGTGCCAGCAGCTTAGTTATACCCTCCTACGAGCAGTACTTC. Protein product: CASSLVIPSYEQYF.

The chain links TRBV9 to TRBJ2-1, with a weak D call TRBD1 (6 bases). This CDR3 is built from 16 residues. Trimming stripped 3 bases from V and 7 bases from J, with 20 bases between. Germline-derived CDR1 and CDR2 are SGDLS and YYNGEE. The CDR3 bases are TGTGCCAGCAGCGCGGGAACAGGGACCGGTAGAAATGAGCAGTTCTTC. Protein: CASSAGTGTGRNEQFF.

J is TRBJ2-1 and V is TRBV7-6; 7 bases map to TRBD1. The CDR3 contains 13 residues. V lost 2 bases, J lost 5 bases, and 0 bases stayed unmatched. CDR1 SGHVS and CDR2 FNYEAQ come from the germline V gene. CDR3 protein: CASSLTGDNEQFF. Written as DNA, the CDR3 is TGTGCCAGCAGCTTAACAGGGGACAATGAGCAGTTCTTC.

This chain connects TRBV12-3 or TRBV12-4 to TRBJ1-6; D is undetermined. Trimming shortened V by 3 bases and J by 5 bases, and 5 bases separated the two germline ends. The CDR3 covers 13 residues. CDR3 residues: CASSFGDNSPLHF. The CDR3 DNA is TGTGCCAGCAGTTTCGGGGATAATTCACCCCTCCACTTT.

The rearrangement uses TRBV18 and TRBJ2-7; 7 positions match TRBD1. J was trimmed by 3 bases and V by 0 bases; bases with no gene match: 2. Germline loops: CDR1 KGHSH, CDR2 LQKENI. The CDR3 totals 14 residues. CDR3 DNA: TGTGCCAGCTCACCACCGGGACAGAACTACGAGCAGTACTTC. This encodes CASSPPGQNYEQYF. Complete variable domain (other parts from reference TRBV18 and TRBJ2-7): NAGVMQNPRHLVRRRGQEARLRCSPMKGHSHVYWYRQLPEEGLKFMVYLQKENIIDESGMPKERFSAEFPKEGPSILRIQQVVRGDSAAYFCASSPPGQNYEQYFGPGTRLTVT.

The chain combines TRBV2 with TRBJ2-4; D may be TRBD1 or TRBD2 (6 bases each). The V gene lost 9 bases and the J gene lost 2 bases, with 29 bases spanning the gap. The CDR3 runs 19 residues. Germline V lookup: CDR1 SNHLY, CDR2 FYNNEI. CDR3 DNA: TGTGCCAGTCTACCTGCCCCCACAGGAGGGGGGCTAACCAAAAACATTCAGTACTTC. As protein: CASLPAPTGGGLTKNIQYF.

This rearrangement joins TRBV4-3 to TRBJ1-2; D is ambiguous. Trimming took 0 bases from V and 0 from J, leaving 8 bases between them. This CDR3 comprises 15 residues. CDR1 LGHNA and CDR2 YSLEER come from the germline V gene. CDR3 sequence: CASSQEGEANYGYTF. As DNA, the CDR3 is TGCGCCAGCAGCCAAGAGGGAGAAGCTAACTATGGCTACACCTTC.

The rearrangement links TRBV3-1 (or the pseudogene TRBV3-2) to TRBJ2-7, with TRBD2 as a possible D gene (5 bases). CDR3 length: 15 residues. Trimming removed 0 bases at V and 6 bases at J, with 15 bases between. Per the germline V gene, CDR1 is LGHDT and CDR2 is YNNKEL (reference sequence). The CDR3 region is CASSQDRGPRGEQYF. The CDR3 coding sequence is TGTGCCAGCAGCCAAGATAGAGGGCCAAGAGGCGAGCAGTACTTC.

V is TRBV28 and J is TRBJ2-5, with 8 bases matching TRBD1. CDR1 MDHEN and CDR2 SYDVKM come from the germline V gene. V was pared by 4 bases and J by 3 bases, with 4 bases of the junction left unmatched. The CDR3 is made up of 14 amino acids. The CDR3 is CASSSRTGKETQYF. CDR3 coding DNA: TGTGCCAGCAGTTCTCGGACAGGGAAAGAGACCCAGTACTTC.

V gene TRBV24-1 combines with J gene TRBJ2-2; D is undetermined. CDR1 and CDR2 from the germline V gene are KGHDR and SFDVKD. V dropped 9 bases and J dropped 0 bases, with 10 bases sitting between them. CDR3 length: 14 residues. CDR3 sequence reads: CATQAFANTGELFF. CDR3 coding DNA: TGTGCCACCCAGGCATTCGCGAACACCGGGGAGCTGTTTTTT.

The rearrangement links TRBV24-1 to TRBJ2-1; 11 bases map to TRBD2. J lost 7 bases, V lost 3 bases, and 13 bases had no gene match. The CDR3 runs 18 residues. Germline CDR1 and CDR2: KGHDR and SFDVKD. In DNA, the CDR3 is TGTGCCACCAGTGATATCGGGCTAGCGGGGGGTGTGTATAATGAGCAGTTCTTC. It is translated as CATSDIGLAGGVYNEQFF.

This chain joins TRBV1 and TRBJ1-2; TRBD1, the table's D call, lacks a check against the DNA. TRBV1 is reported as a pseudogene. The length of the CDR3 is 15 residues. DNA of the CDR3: TGCACCAGCAGCCACGTAGCCCCGACAGGGGCTGGCTACACCTTC. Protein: CTSSHVAPTGAGYTF.

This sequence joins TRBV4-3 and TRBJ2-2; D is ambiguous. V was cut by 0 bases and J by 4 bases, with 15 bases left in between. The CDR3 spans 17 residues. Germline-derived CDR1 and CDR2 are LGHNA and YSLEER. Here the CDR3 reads CASSQDGTTDSTGELFF. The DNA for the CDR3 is TGCGCCAGCAGCCAAGATGGCACCACCGATTCCACCGGGGAGCTGTTTTTT.

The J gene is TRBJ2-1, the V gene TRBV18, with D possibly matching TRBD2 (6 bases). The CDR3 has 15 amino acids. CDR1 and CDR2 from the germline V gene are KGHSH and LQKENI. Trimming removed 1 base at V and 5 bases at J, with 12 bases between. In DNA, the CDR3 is TGTGCCAGCTCACCACGGGACTTGACCAACAATGAGCAGTTCTTC. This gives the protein CASSPRDLTNNEQFF.

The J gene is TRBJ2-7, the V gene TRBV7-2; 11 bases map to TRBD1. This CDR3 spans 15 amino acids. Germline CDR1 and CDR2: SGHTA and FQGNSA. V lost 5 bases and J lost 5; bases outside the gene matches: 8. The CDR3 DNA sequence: TGTGCCAGCAGCACTCTCCGGACAGGGGGCAACGAGCAGTACTTC. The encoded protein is CASSTLRTGGNEQYF.

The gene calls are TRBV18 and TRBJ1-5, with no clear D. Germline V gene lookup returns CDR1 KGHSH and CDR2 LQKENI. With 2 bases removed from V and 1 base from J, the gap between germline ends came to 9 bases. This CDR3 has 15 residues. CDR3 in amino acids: CASSPSLDSNQPQHF. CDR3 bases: TGTGCCAGCTCACCATCTTTGGACAGCAATCAGCCCCAGCATTTT.

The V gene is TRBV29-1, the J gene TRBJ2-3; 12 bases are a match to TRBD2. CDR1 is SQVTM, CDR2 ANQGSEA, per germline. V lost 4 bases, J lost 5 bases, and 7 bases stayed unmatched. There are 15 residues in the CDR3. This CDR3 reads CSVARTSGKGDTQYF. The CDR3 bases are TGCAGCGTTGCGAGGACTAGCGGGAAAGGAGATACGCAGTATTTT.

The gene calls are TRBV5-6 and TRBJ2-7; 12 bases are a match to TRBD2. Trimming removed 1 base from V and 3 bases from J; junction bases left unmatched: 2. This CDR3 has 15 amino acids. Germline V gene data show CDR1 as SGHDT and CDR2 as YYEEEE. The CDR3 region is CASSLLLAGGYEQYF. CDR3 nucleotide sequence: TGTGCCAGCAGCTTGCTACTAGCGGGAGGCTACGAGCAGTACTTC.

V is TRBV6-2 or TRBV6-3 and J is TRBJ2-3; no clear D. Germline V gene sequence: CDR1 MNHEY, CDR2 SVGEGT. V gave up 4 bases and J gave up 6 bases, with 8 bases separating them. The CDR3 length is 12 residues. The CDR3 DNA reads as TGTGCCAGCAGTTCCGATGGGGATACGCAGTATTTT. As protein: CASSSDGDTQYF.

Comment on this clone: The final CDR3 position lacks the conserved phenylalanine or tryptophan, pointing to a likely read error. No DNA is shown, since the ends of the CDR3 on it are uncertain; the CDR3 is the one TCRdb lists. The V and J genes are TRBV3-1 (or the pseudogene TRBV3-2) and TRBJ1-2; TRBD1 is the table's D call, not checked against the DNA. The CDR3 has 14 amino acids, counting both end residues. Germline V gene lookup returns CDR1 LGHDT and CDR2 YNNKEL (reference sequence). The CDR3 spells CASSQDWDRGQISI.

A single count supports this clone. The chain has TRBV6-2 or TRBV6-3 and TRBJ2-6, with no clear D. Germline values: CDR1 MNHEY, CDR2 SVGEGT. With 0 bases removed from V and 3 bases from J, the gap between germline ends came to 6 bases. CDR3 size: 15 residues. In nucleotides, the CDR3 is TGTGCCAGCAGTTACTCGGGCTTTGGGGCCAACGTCCTGACTTTC. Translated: CASSYSGFGANVLTF.

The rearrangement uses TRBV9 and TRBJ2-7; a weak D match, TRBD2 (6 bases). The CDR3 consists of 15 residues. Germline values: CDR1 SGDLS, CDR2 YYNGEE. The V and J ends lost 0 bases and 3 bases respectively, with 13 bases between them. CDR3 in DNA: TGTGCCAGCAGCGTAGAGGAGGGGCCTCTCTACGAGCAGTACTTC. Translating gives CASSVEEGPLYEQYF.

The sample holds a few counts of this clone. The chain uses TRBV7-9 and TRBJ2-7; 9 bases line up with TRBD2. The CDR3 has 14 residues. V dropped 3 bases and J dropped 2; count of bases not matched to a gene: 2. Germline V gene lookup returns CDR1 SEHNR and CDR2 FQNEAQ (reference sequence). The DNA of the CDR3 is TGTGCCAGCAGCTTTAGCGGGAGAGCCTACGAGCAGTACTTC. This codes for CASSFSGRAYEQYF.

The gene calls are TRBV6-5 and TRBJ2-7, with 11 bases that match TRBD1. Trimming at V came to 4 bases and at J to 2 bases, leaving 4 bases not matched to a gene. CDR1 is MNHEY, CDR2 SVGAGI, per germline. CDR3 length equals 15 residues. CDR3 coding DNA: TGTGCCAGCAGTTCAGGACAGGGGGCCCCCTACGAGCAGTACTTC. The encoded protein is CASSSGQGAPYEQYF.